This T cell receptor beta chain is drawn from a study of T cells in Graves' hyperthyroidism and ophthalmopathy. The germline V gene has CDR1 SGHTA and CDR2 FQGNSA. V shed 3 bases and J 4 bases; nucleotides not matched to a gene: 3. This CDR3 has 14 amino acids. The source material, RNA transcripts, was used to amplify TCR beta CDR3 regions. RT-PCR in the first round (using the HTBI primer set) targeted the TCR CDR3. TCRdb recomputed calls from the multiplex PCR reads with MiXCR, one row per CDR3 protein. The data hold a few hundred thousand distinct CDR3 sequences, with under 20% observed a single time. This clonotype was detected many times.

The chain joins TRBV7-2 to TRBJ2-3; 8 positions agree with TRBD2. The sequencing input was blood. The receptor was isolated from a man aged 18 to 29 with Graves' ophthalmopathy. CDR3 sequence reads: CASSFGLASDTQYF. DNA for the CDR3: TGTGCCAGCAGCTTCGGACTAGCTTCAGATACGCAGTATTTT. The variable domain in full, completed from reference TRBV7-2 and TRBJ2-3, reads GAGVSQSPSNKVTEKGKDVELRCDPISGHTALYWYRQSLGQGLEFLIYFQGNSAPDKSGLPSDRFSAERTGGSVSTLTIQRTQQEDSAVYLCASSFGLASDTQYFGPGTRLTVL.